This T cell receptor beta chain was sequenced during a study of vaccination effects on CD4 cells after COVID-19. In the study overall: ViraFEST assay sequencing came after antigen-specific CD4+ T cells were expanded with viral peptide pools. IL-2 at 10 IU/ml and peptides at 9.5 to 10 ug/ml were added to cultured PBMC, around 2 million per well. A few convalescent patients were sampled early and late after vaccination.

Here immunoSEQ multiplex PCR was the method, and the copy in TCRdb shows in-frame clones only, minus some. This table has tens of thousands of clones, over 65% appearing once. Study-level results: Convalescents' spike-reactive clones after vaccination were mainly made up of new clones that the vaccine induced.

CDR3 length equals 14 residues. Trimming left V 2 bases short and J 2 bases short, with 10 bases between. Germline CDR1 and CDR2: SGHRS and YFSETQ. Remarks on this clone: Its specificity is not known.

Cultured cells yielded isolated CD4+ T cells after around 10 days. The person had PCR-confirmed SARS-CoV-2 infection between March and December 2020. Participants each got two BNT162b2 or mRNA-1273 vaccine doses. This specimen was CD4+ T cells from PBMCs cultured without peptide, taken after COVID-19 vaccination. This clonotype originated in a human donor who had a prior SARS-CoV-2 infection. The gene calls are TRBV5-1 and TRBJ2-5; weak D call: TRBD2 (6 bases). Here the CDR3 DNA reads TGCGCCAGCAGCTTTGGGGGGTTTCAAGAGACCCAGTACTTC. Translation: CASSFGGFQETQYF.